This T cell receptor beta chain was retrieved from a study of cytomegalovirus exposure and HLA in healthy donors. Findings and limits, study-wide: A few CMV-associated chains were confirmed in vitro to be specific for CMV antigens. TCR beta chains numbering under 200 were designated cytomegalovirus-associated.

60 Vbeta and 13 Jbeta primers were used in PCR. Data came from immunoSEQ multiplex PCR; TCRdb stores just in-frame clones and leaves some out. The sample has fewer than 200,000 clones, approximately 86% seen once. This clone has a single count. Its antigen is not known. Trimming stripped 4 bases from V and 8 bases from J, with 8 bases between. Per the germline V gene, CDR1 is SNHLY and CDR2 is FYNNEI. This CDR3 region has 12 residues. Source material: PBMCs. This receptor was obtained from a boy aged 2 to 10 in good health and CMV-seronegative. The V call is TRBV2, the J call TRBJ1-4; D is undetermined. CDR3 in DNA: TGTGCCAGCAGTGCAAACAACGAAAAACTGTTTTTT. Residues: CASSANNEKLFF. The variable domain in full, completed from reference TRBV2 and TRBJ1-4, reads EPEVTQTPSHQVTQMGQEVILRCVPISNHLYFYWYRQILGQKVEFLVSFYNNEISEKSEIFDDQFSVERPDGSNFTLKIRSTKLEDSAMYFCASSANNEKLFFGSGTQLSVL.